A single sample gave rise to the 23 T cell receptor beta chains below, sequenced in a study of blood T cells in healthy people across ages. A J-beta primer mix and a sample-barcoded 5' primer were used in a second PCR of about 7 to 12 cycles. TCRdb itself ran the 5' RACE reads through MiXCR, one entry per CDR3 protein. The sample includes about 800,000 distinct CDR3 sequences, more than 20% of them seen just once. The sample also formed part of further work on T cells of mothers and their children.

The sample was blood. The receptors shown here come from a boy aged 5 to 17 in good health.

This chain links TRBV29-1 with TRBJ1-1, with D possibly being TRBD1 (5 bases). Germline lookup yields CDR1 SQVTM and CDR2 ANQGSEA. Between the trimmed V and J ends, which lost 6 bases and 7 bases, there was a span of 12 bases. The CDR3 consists of 11 residues. CDR3 sequence (DNA): TGCAGCGTCTCCGGGGGGAGTGAAGCTTTCTTT. Translated, it gives CSVSGGSEAFF.

A few counts support this clonotype. This chain connects TRBV6-2 or TRBV6-3 to TRBJ1-5; 9 bases match TRBD1. The CDR3 runs to 16 residues. Germline trimming cut 6 bases from V and 11 bases from J; bases unmatched to any gene: 17. Germline loops: CDR1 MNHEY, CDR2 SVGEGT. The CDR3 reads CASSQTRADRGLSQHF. CDR3 sequence (DNA): TGTGCCAGCAGCCAAACAAGAGCGGACAGGGGATTGTCCCAGCATTTT.

The table lists this clonotype with a few counts. The chain has TRBV7-3 and TRBJ1-2; 9 positions match TRBD1. Germline CDR1 reads SGHTA; CDR2 reads FQGTGA. The CDR3 spans 12 residues. Unmatched junction bases numbered 2, after V lost 4 bases and J lost 8 bases. CDR3 sequence: CASSWTGEGYTF. DNA for the CDR3: TGTGCCAGCAGCTGGACAGGGGAGGGCTACACCTTC.

This clonotype was seen ten or more times. The chain uses TRBV28 and TRBJ1-2; D call uncertain. This CDR3 is built from 12 residues. CDR1 is MDHEN, CDR2 SYDVKM, per germline. Between the trimmed V and J ends, which lost 6 bases and 3 bases, there was a span of 8 bases. This CDR3 is CASSLADYGYTF. CDR3 coding DNA: TGTGCCAGCAGCTTAGCGGACTATGGCTACACCTTC.

This clonotype turned up a few times. The V gene is TRBV9, the J gene TRBJ2-5; possible D gene TRBD2, 7 bases. The last part of the DNA fits TRBJ2-1 better; the J call may be wrong. CDR1 and CDR2 (germline): SGDLS, YYNGEE. The CDR3 consists of 15 residues. CDR3 amino acids: CASSPQGGGANEQFF. CDR3 sequence (DNA): TGTGCCAGCAGCCCACAGGGAGGGGGGGCCAATGAGCAGTTCTTC.

The chain employs TRBV19 and TRBJ1-5; D is undetermined. This CDR3 comprises 14 residues. The germline CDR1 and CDR2 sequences are LNHDA and SQIVND (reference sequence). Between the trimmed V and J ends, which lost 7 bases and 3 bases, there was a span of 13 bases. The CDR3 DNA reads TGTGCCAGTACGAGGCAGACTAACAATCAGCCCCAGCATTTT. Translating gives CASTRQTNNQPQHF.

The chain carries TRBV3-1 and TRBJ1-3; 7 nucleotides match TRBD1. CDR3 length: 15 residues. Germline CDR1 is LGHDT and CDR2 is YNNKEL (reference sequence). The V gene end was trimmed by 3 bases and the J gene end by 4 bases; junction bases not matched to a gene: 6. The CDR3 coding sequence is TGTGCCAGCAGCCACGGGCAGGGGGGCGGAAACACCATATATTTT. It translates to CASSHGQGGGNTIYF.

This chain connects TRBV25-1 to TRBJ2-5; the D is unclear. CDR1 is MGHDK and CDR2 is SYGVNS in the germline V gene. Trimming cost V 2 bases and J 1 base, with 11 bases left between them. The CDR3 contains 15 residues. The CDR3: CASSELRQIQETQYF. The CDR3 region has the DNA TGTGCCAGCAGTGAACTTAGGCAAATCCAAGAGACCCAGTACTTC.

The chain links TRBV20-1 to TRBJ2-5; tentative D call: TRBD2 (6 bases). The J call may be incorrect, as the DNA end agrees better with TRBJ2-7. Germline V gives CDR1 DFQATT, CDR2 SNEGSKA (reference sequence). CDR3 size: 16 residues. The CDR3 sequence: CSARDQGLPRSYEQYF. The CDR3 nucleotides are TGCAGTGCTAGAGATCAGGGACTTCCTCGCTCCTACGAGCAGTACTTC.

The chain joins TRBV7-3 to TRBJ2-2; the match to TRBD2 covers 7 bases. CDR3 size: 14 residues. J lost 5 bases, V lost 2 bases, and 2 bases had no gene match. The germline CDR1 and CDR2 sequences are SGHTA and FQGTGA. The CDR3 coding sequence is TGTGCCAGCAGCTTACTTAGCGGGACCGGGGAGCTGTTTTTT. This gives the protein CASSLLSGTGELFF.

The V call is TRBV12-3 or TRBV12-4, the J call TRBJ2-1, with D uncertain. V gave up 3 bases and J gave up 6 bases, with 6 bases separating them. The CDR3 totals 12 residues. CDR3 region: CASSFFLNEQFF. In nucleotides, the CDR3 is TGTGCCAGCAGTTTCTTTCTCAATGAGCAGTTCTTC.

This clonotype occurred a few times. The CDR3 here is CASSQDQGYEEQYF. The CDR3 coding sequence is TGCGCCAGCAGCCAAGATCAGGGGTACGAAGAGCAGTACTTC. The V and J genes are TRBV4-3 and TRBJ2-5; tentatively, D is TRBD1 (6 bases). V lost 0 bases, J lost 11 bases, and 16 bases lay in between. This CDR3 is built from 14 residues. The germline gives CDR1 LGHNA, CDR2 YSLEER.

The CDR3 here is CASSLAGSGYLGYTF. CDR3 nucleotide sequence: TGTGCCAGCAGCTTAGCAGGGTCCGGATACCTTGGCTACACCTTC. The chain carries TRBV7-2 and TRBJ1-2; D is ambiguous. The CDR3 consists of 15 residues. Trimming left V 0 bases short and J 7 bases short, with 15 bases between. The germline gives CDR1 SGHTA, CDR2 FQGNSA.

V gene TRBV10-3 combines with J gene TRBJ2-5; D uncertain. The germline V gene has CDR1 ENHRY and CDR2 SYGVKD. Trimming stripped 3 bases from V and 1 base from J, with 9 bases between. The CDR3 covers 14 residues. The CDR3 DNA is TGTGCCATCAGTGACTTCGGAACCCAAGAGACCCAGTACTTC. Translation gives CAISDFGTQETQYF.

This clonotype was detected a few times. The chain has TRBV30 and TRBJ2-1; D perhaps matches TRBD1 (5 bases). The J call may be mistaken, given a closer DNA end match to TRBJ2-7. CDR3 length: 14 residues. Germline loops: CDR1 GTSNPN, CDR2 SVGIG (reference sequence). In DNA form, the CDR3 reads TGTGCCTGGAGTCTAACAGGAAGCTCCTACGAGCAGTACTTC. As protein: CAWSLTGSSYEQYF.

This clonotype was detected a few times. V usage is TRBV24-1 and J usage is TRBJ2-6; 7 bases are a match to TRBD1. The trim removed 5 bases at V and 9 bases at J, leaving 3 bases unmatched. Germline CDR1 reads KGHDR; CDR2 reads SFDVKD. The CDR3 has 13 amino acids. The CDR3 nucleotides are TGTGCCACCAGTGCGACAGGGCTCAACGTCCTGACTTTC. The encoded protein is CATSATGLNVLTF.

The rearrangement uses TRBV27 and TRBJ2-5, with D tentatively TRBD2 (7 bases). The CDR3 runs to 15 residues. Germline V gene data show CDR1 as MNHEY and CDR2 as SMNVEV (reference sequence). Trimming removed 5 bases at V and 5 bases at J, with 18 bases between. Here the CDR3 DNA reads TGTGCCAGCAGTCCCTCCTGGGGGGGGGCGGAGACCCAGTACTTC. It yields the protein CASSPSWGGAETQYF.

This clonotype has a handful of counts. This sequence joins TRBV27 and TRBJ2-2; 8 bases agree with TRBD1. CDR3 size: 17 residues. Germline V gives CDR1 MNHEY, CDR2 SMNVEV (reference sequence). V was pared by 5 bases and J by 0 bases, with 8 bases of the junction left unmatched. CDR3 DNA sequence: TGTGCCAGCAGTCTTGGACCGGGACAGGCGAACACCGGGGAGCTGTTTTTT. It translates to CASSLGPGQANTGELFF.

The chain couples TRBV15 to TRBJ2-5; D assignment may be TRBD1 or TRBD2 (5 bases each). Per germline, CDR1 LNHNV and CDR2 YYDKDF (reference sequence). This CDR3 comprises 14 residues. V lost 3 bases, J lost 2 bases, and 10 bases lay in between. The CDR3 sequence: CATSRGDSQETQYF. In DNA, the CDR3 is TGTGCCACCAGCAGGGGAGACAGTCAAGAGACCCAGTACTTC.

This clonotype showed up just a few times. The chain joins TRBV5-1 to TRBJ2-1, with TRBD1 matching 7 bases. Germline assignment: CDR1 SGHRS and CDR2 YFSETQ. Unmatched junction bases numbered 5, after V lost 2 bases and J lost 0 bases. The CDR3 runs to 16 residues. The CDR3 here is CASSLEGADSYNEQFF. In DNA form, the CDR3 reads TGCGCCAGCAGCTTAGAGGGGGCCGACTCCTACAATGAGCAGTTCTTC. Full variable domain (outside the CDR3, taken from reference TRBV5-1 and TRBJ2-1): KAGVTQTPRYLIKTRGQQVTLSCSPISGHRSVSWYQQTPGQGLQFLFEYFSETQRNKGNFPGRFSGRQFSNSRSEMNVSTLELGDSALYLCASSLEGADSYNEQFFGPGTRLTVL.

The rearrangement joins TRBV12-3 or TRBV12-4 to TRBJ1-2; D uncertain. This CDR3 contains 15 residues. V dropped 7 bases and J dropped 4 bases, with 19 bases sitting between them. The CDR3 nucleotides are TGTGCCAGCACCCTCTCCGGCAGCCGACTCTATGGCTACACCTTC. Amino acids: CASTLSGSRLYGYTF.

This clonotype was seen more than once but under ten times. This chain uses TRBV10-3 with TRBJ2-1; TRBD1 matches 7 bases. V shed 2 bases and J 1 base; nucleotides not matched to a gene: 5. Per germline, CDR1 ENHRY and CDR2 SYGVKD. The CDR3 covers 16 residues. CDR3 amino acids: CAISERRDRSYNEQFF. DNA of the CDR3: TGTGCCATCAGTGAGCGACGGGACAGATCCTACAATGAGCAGTTCTTC.

This clonotype appeared a few times. The chain links TRBV4-3 to TRBJ2-7; the match to TRBD1 covers 7 bases. Trimming took 0 bases from V and 3 from J; bases not matched to a gene: 5. Per germline, CDR1 LGHNA and CDR2 YSLEER. This CDR3 is 15 amino acids long. CDR3 sequence: CASSQEWGQNYEQYF. The CDR3 coding sequence is TGCGCCAGCAGCCAAGAGTGGGGACAGAACTACGAGCAGTACTTC.